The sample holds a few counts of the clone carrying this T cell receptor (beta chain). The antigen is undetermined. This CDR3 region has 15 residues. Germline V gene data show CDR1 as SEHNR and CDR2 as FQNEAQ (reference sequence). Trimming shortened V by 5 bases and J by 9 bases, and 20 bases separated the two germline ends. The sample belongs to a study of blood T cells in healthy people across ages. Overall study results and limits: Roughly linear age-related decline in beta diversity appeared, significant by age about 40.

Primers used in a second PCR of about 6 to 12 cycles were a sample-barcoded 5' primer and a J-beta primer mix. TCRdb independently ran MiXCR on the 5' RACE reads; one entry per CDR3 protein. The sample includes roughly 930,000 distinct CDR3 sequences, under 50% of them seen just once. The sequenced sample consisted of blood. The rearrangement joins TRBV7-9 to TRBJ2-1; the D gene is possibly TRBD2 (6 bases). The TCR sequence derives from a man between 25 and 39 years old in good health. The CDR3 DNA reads TGTGCCAGCAGCCCAGCGGGCGGGGTAATGGTTGAGCAGTTCTTC. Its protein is CASSPAGGVMVEQFF.